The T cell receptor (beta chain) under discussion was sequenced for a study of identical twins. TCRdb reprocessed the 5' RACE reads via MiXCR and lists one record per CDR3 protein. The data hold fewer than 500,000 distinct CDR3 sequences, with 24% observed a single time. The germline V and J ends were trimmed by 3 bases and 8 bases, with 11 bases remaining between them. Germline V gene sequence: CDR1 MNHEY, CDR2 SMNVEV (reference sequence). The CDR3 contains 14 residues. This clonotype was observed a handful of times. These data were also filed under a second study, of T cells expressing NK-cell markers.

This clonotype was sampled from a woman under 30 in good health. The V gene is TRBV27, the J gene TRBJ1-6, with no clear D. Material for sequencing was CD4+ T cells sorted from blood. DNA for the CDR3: TGTGCCAGCAGTTTCGTGTTTCGGGATTCACCCCTCCACTTT. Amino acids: CASSFVFRDSPLHF.